Detailed here is one T cell receptor beta chain. The CDR3 is 17 residues long. V was clipped by 5 bases and J by 3 bases; unmatched bases: 10. In germline, CDR1 is MGHRA, CDR2 YSYEKL. The record originates from a study of blood T cell repertoires in COVID-19. About the study: Acute-phase and convalescent COVID-19 samples originated in the United States, Italy and Spain. The cDNA or gDNA used as material had been derived from T cells, B-cell-depleted T cells, or PBMCs.

Using immunoSEQ multiplex PCR, the repertoire was profiled, and TCRdb retains in-frame clones only, with some absent. The sample has roughly 110,000 clones, about 85% seen once. The material sequenced was peripheral blood. This clonotype was sampled from a human donor in a cohort sampled during active COVID-19. This chain uses TRBV4-1 with TRBJ2-1, with 10 bases aligning to TRBD2. Here the CDR3 reads CASSTAGGPGFYNEQFF. The CDR3 nucleotides are TGCGCCAGCAGCACAGCGGGGGGGCCGGGTTTCTACAATGAGCAGTTCTTC.